The 5 T cell receptor beta chains presented below share a single source sample, sequenced in a study of OX40 agonist ivuxolimab in advanced cancers. Repertoires were generated with immunoSEQ multiplex PCR, while TCRdb's copy carries only in-frame clones and drops some. The table includes roughly 35,000 clones, approximately 79% detected once. The sample was CD4+ or CD8+ T cells sorted from blood, taken in a trial of the OX40 agonist ivuxolimab. These TCRs come from an adult with an advanced solid tumor such as melanoma, head and neck, liver or kidney cancer.

This clone was seen a handful of times. V usage is TRBV29-1 and J usage is TRBJ1-1; no clear D gene. CDR3 length: 11 amino acids. Looked up from germline, CDR1 is SQVTM and CDR2 is ANQGSEA. V was pared by 5 bases and J by 5 bases, with 9 bases between. Here the CDR3 DNA reads TGCAGCGTTCTCCCGGGGACTGAAGCTTTCTTT. It specifies CSVLPGTEAFF.

This clone showed up just once. The chain has TRBV19 and TRBJ2-3, with TRBD1 identical over 8 bases. J was trimmed by 0 bases and V by 5 bases; bases with no gene match: 4. The CDR3 is made up of 15 amino acids. Germline lookup yields CDR1 LNHDA and CDR2 SQIVND (reference sequence). The CDR3 here is CASSPRDRSTDTQYF. In nucleotides, the CDR3 is TGTGCCAGTAGTCCCCGGGACAGGAGCACAGATACGCAGTATTTT.

The J gene is TRBJ1-2, the V gene TRBV7-6; D is uncertain. The CDR3 runs to 13 residues. Germline CDR1 SGHVS, CDR2 FNYEAQ. Between the trimmed V and J ends, which lost 0 bases and 3 bases, there was a span of 5 bases. The CDR3 nucleotides are TGTGCCAGCAGCTTAGCGGAGTACTATGGCTACACCTTC. Its translation: CASSLAEYYGYTF. The whole variable domain, remainder taken from reference TRBV7-6 and TRBJ1-2, is GAGVSQSPRYKVTKRGQDVALRCDPISGHVSLYWYRQALGQGPEFLTYFNYEAQQDKSGLPNDRFSAERPEGSISTLTIQRTEQRDSAMYRCASSLAEYYGYTFGSGTRLTVV.

The chain carries TRBV5-4 and TRBJ2-7; weak D call: TRBD1 (6 bases). The CDR3 extends over 13 amino acids. CDR1 and CDR2 from the germline V gene are SGHNT and YYREEE (reference sequence). V gave up 4 bases and J gave up 3 bases, with 11 bases separating them. The CDR3 loop is CASSPTGLYEQYF. In DNA, the CDR3 is TGTGCCAGCAGCCCGACAGGCCTCTACGAGCAGTACTTC.

This clone was picked up a small number of times. This rearrangement joins TRBV30 to TRBJ1-1; D gene unclear. The CDR3 totals 13 residues. CDR1 and CDR2 (germline): GTSNPN, SVGIG (reference sequence). Trimming cost V 0 bases and J 6 bases, with 11 bases left between them. The CDR3 protein is CAWSVSLTAEAFF. The CDR3 nucleotides are TGTGCCTGGAGTGTATCCCTTACAGCTGAAGCTTTCTTT.